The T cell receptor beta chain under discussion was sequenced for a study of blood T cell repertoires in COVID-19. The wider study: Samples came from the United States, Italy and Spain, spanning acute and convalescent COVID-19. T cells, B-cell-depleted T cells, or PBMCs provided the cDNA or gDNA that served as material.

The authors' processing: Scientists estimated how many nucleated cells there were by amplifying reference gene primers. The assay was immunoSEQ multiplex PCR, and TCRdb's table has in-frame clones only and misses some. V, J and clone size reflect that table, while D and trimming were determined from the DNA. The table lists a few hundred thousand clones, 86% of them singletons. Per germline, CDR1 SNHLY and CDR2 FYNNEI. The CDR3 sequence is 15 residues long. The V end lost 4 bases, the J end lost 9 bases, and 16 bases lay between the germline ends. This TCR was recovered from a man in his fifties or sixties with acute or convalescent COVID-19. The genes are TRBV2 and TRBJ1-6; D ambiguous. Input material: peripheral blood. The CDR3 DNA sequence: TGTGCCAGCAGTGCTGGAGGCCCTGCGGGTTCACCCCTCCACTTT. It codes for CASSAGGPAGSPLHF.